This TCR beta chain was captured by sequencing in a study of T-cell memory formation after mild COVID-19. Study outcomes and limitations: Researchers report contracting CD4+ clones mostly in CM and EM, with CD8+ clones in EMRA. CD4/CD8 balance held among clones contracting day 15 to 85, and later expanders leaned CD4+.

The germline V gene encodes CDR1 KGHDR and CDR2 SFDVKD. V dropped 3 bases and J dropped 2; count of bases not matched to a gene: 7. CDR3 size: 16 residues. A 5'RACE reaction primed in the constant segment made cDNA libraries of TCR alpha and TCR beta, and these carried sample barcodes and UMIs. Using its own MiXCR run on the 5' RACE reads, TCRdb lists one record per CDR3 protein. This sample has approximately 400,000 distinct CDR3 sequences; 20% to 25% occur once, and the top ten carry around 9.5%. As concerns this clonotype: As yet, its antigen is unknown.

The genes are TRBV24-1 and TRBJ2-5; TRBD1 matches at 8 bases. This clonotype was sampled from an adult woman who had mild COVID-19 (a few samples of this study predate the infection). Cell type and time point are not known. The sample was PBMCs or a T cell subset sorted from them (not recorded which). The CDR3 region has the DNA TGTGCCACCAGTGATGACGACAGGGGAAGGCAAGAGACCCAGTACTTC. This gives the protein CATSDDDRGRQETQYF.